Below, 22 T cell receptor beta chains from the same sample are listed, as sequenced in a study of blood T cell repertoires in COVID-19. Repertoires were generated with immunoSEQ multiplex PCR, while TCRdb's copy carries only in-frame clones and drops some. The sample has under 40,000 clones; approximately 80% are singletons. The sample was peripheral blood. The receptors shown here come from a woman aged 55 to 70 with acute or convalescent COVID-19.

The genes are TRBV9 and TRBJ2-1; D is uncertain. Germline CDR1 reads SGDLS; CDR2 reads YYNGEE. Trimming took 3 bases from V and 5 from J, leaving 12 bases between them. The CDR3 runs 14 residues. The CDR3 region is CASSGKQPNNEQFF. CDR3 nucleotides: TGTGCCAGCAGCGGAAAGCAACCAAACAATGAGCAGTTCTTC.

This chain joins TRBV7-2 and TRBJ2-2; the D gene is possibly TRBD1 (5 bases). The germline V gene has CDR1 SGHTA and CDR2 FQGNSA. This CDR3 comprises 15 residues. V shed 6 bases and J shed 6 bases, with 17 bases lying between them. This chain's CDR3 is CASRQIKKGSGELFF. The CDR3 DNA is TGTGCCAGCAGACAGATTAAAAAGGGGTCCGGGGAGCTGTTTTTT.

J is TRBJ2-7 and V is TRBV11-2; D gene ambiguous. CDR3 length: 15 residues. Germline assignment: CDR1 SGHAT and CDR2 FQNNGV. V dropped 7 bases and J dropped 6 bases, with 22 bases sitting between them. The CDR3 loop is CASKPASVPAAEQYF. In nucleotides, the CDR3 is TGTGCCAGCAAACCAGCAAGCGTCCCTGCAGCCGAGCAGTACTTC.

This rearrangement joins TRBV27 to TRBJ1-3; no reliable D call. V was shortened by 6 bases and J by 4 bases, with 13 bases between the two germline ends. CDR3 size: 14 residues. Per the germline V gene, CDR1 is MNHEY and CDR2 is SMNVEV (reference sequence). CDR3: CASSPLINGNTIYF. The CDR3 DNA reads TGTGCCAGCAGCCCTCTAATAAACGGAAACACCATATATTTT.

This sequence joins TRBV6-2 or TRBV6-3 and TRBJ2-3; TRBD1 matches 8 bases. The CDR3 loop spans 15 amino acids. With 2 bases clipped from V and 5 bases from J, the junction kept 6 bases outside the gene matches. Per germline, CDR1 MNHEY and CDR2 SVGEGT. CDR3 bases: TGTGCCAGCAGTTACCGGCCAGGGGGCTTAGATACGCAGTATTTT. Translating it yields CASSYRPGGLDTQYF.

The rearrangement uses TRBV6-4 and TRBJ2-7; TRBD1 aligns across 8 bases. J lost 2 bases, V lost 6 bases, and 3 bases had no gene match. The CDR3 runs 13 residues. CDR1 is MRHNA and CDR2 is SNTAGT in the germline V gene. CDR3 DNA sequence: TGTGCCAGCAGGACAGGGGCCCCCTACGAGCAGTACTTC. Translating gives CASRTGAPYEQYF.

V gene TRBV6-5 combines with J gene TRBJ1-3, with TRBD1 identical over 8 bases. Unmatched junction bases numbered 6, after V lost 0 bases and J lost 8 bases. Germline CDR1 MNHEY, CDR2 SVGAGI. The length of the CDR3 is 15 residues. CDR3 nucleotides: TGTGCCAGCAGTTACTCTGGCCAGGGGGCATACACCATATATTTT. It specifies CASSYSGQGAYTIYF.

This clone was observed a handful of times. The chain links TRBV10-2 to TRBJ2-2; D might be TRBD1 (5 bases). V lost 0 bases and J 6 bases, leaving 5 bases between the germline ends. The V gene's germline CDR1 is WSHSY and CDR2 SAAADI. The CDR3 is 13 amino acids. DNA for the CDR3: TGCGCCAGCAGTGAGTCAGGGGCCGGGGAGCTGTTTTTT. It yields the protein CASSESGAGELFF.

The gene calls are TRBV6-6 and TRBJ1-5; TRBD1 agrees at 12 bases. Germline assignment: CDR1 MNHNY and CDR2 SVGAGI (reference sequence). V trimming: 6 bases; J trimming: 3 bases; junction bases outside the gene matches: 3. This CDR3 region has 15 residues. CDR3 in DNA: TGTGCCAGCAGCTCGGGACAGGGGGCCAATCAGCCCCAGCATTTT. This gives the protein CASSSGQGANQPQHF.

CDR3 in amino acids: CASSHPDRVTGQPQHF. The CDR3 DNA is TGCGCCAGCAGTCACCCGGACAGGGTGACAGGGCAGCCCCAGCATTTT. The V and J genes are TRBV23-1 and TRBJ1-5; TRBD1 aligns across 8 bases. TRBV23-1 is identified as an open reading frame with a role that is uncertain. V lost 3 bases and J lost 7; bases outside the gene matches: 11. CDR3 size: 16 residues.

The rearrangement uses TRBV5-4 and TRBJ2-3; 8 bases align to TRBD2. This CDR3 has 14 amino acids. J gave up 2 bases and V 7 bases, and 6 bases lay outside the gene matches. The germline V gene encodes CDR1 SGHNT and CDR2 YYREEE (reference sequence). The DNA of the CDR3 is TGTGCCAGCGGTTGGCGGGGGGACACAGATACGCAGTATTTT. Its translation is CASGWRGDTDTQYF.

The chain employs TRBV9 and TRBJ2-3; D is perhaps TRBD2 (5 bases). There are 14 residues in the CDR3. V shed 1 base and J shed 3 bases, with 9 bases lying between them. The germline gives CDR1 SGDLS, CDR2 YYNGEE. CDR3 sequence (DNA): TGTGCCAGCAGCGTAAGAGGGCAAACAGATACGCAGTATTTT. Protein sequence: CASSVRGQTDTQYF.

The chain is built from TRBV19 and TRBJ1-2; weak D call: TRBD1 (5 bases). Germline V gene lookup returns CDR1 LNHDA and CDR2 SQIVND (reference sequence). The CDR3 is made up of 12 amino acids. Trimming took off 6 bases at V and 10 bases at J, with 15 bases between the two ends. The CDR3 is CASRVAIGDYTF. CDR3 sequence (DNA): TGTGCCAGTAGGGTGGCCATAGGGGACTACACCTTC.

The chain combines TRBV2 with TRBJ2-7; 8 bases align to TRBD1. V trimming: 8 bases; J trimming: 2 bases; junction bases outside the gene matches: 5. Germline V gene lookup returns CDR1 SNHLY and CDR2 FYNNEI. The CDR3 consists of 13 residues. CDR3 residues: CASVQGQAYEQYF. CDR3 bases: TGTGCCAGCGTCCAGGGACAGGCCTACGAGCAGTACTTC. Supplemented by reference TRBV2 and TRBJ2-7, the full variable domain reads EPEVTQTPSHQVTQMGQEVILRCVPISNHLYFYWYRQILGQKVEFLVSFYNNEISEKSEIFDDQFSVERPDGSNFTLKIRSTKLEDSAMYFCASVQGQAYEQYFGPGTRLTVT.

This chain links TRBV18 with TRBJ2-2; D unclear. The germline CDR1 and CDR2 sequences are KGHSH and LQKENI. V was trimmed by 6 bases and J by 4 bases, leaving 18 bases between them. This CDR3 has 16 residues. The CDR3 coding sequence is TGTGCCAGCTCGAACAGAAGAAGTACAGTCACCGGGGAGCTGTTTTTT. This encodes CASSNRRSTVTGELFF.

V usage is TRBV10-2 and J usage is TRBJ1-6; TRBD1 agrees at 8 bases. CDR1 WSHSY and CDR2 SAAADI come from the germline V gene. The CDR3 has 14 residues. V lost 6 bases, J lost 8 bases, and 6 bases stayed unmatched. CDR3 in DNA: TGCGCCAGCAGCCGTCAGGGGGCGGATTCACCCCTCCACTTT. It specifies CASSRQGADSPLHF.

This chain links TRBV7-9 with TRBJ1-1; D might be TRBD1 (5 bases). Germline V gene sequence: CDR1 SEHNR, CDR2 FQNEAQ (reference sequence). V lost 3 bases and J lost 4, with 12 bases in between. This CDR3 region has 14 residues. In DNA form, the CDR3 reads TGTGCCAGCAGCTTTTTGTCGGGGGGCACTGAAGCTTTCTTT. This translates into CASSFLSGGTEAFF.

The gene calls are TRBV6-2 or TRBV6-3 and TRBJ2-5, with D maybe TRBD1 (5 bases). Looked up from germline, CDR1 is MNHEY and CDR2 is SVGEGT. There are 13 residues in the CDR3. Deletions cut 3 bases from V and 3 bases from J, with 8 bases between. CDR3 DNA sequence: TGTGCCAGCAGTTATGGCAGGGAAGAGACCCAGTACTTC. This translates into CASSYGREETQYF.

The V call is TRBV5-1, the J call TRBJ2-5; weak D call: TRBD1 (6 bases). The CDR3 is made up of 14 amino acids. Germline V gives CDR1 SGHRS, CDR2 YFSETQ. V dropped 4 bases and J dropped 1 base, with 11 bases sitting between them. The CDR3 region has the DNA TGCGCCAGCAGCAGACAGGTATCCCAAGAGACCCAGTACTTC. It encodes CASSRQVSQETQYF.

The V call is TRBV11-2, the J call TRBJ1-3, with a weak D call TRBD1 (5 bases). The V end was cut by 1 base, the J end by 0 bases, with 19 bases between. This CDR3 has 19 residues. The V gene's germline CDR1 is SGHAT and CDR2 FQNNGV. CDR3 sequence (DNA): TGTGCCAGCAGCTTAGTTCACATTGGGGCCCAAATCTCTGGAAACACCATATATTTT. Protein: CASSLVHIGAQISGNTIYF.

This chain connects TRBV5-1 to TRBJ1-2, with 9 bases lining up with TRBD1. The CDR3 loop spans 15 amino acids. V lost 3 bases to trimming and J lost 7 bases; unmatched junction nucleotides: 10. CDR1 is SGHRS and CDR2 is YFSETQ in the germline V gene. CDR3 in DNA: TGCGCCAGCAGCTCAATCACACAGGGGGCAGGTGGCTACACCTTC. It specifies CASSSITQGAGGYTF.

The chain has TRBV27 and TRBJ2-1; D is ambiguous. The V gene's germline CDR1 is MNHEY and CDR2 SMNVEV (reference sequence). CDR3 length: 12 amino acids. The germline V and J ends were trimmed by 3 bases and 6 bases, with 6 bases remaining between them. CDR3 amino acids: CASSFSRNEQFF. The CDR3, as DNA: TGTGCCAGCAGTTTTAGCCGCAATGAGCAGTTCTTC.